This T cell receptor beta chain came from a study of shared clonotypes between healthy human individuals. Clones were sequenced by immunoSEQ multiplex PCR, and TCRdb holds only the in-frame ones, with some missing. Found here are 1,500,000 or so clones, 96% of them singletons; the top ten hold approximately 1.2%. Germline assignment: CDR1 MNHEY and CDR2 SVGAGI. This CDR3 has 14 residues. V was pared by 7 bases and J by 2 bases, with 14 bases between. This clone was observed once. The receptor was derived from a man aged 25-45 years in good health. Sequencing was carried out using naive CD4+ T cells sorted from blood. Subset described: CD45RA+ positively selected. V is TRBV6-5 and J is TRBJ2-5; D not resolved. CDR3 loop: CASNPALGQETQYF. For the CDR3, the DNA is TGTGCCAGCAATCCAGCGTTGGGGCAAGAGACCCAGTACTTC.